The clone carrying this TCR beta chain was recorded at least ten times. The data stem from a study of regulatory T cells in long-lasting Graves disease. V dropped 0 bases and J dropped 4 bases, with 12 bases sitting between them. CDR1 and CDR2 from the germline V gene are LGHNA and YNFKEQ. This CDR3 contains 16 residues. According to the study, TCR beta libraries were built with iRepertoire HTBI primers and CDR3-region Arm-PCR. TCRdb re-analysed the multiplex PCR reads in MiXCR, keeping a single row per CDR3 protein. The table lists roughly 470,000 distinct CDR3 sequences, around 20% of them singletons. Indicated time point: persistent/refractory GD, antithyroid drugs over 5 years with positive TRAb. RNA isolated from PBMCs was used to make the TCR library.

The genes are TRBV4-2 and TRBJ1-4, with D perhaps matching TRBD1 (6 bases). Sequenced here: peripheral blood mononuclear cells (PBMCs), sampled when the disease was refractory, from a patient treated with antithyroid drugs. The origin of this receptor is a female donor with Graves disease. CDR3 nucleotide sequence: TGTGCCAGCAGCCAAGACGCCGCCAGGGGTAATGAAAAACTGTTTTTT. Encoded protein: CASSQDAARGNEKLFF.